A selection of T cell receptor beta chains follows, all from one sample in a study of cytomegalovirus exposure and HLA in healthy donors. The data were produced by immunoSEQ multiplex PCR, yet TCRdb's version contains in-frame clones alone and is incomplete. The sample carries around 180,000 clones, around 80% recorded once. Sequenced: PBMCs. The source is a woman aged 45-60 years in good health and CMV-seropositive. CDR3s include the opening cysteine and the closing phenylalanine or tryptophan. The D gene is left open where the match is weak. Clone size, where shown, is once, few, many, or a class for clones that have expanded.

clone_size,j_call,v_call,d_call,cdr3_aa,cdr3_nt
.,TRBJ2-3,TRBV7-9,TRBD2,CASSFPTSGGDPFTDTQYF,TGTGCCAGCAGCTTCCCGACTAGCGGGGGAGACCCTTTCACAGATACGCAGTATTTT
.,TRBJ1-2,TRBV27,TRBD1,CASSRFAGQGARGYTF,TGTGCCAGCAGTCGTTTCGCCGGACAGGGGGCTAGGGGCTACACCTTC
.,TRBJ1-2,TRBV2,TRBD1,CASSDFTGGYGYTF,TGTGCCAGCAGTGATTTTACAGGGGGGTATGGCTACACCTTC
.,TRBJ2-6,TRBV5-4,.,CASSLDPEGGANVLTF,TGTGCCAGCAGCTTAGATCCAGAGGGTGGGGCCAACGTCCTGACTTTC
.,TRBJ1-1,TRBV29-1,.,CSVSRRLYTEAFF,TGCAGCGTCTCACGGCGGCTTTACACTGAAGCTTTCTTT
.,TRBJ2-5,TRBV29-1,.,CSVDYDPQETQYF,TGCAGCGTCGACTACGACCCCCAAGAGACCCAGTACTTC
.,TRBJ2-7,TRBV6-1,.,CASSESGYYEQYF,TGTGCCAGCAGTGAATCCGGGTACTACGAGCAGTACTTC
once,TRBJ2-3,TRBV10-3,.,CATDSPDTDTQYF,TGTGCCACCGACTCTCCGGACACAGATACGCAGTATTTT
.,TRBJ1-1,TRBV30,.,CAWINRVGTEAFF,TGTGCCTGGATTAACAGGGTCGGCACTGAAGCTTTCTTT
few,TRBJ1-5,TRBV5-6,.,CASSLGPGANQPQHF,TGTGCCAGCAGCTTGGGTCCGGGTGCAAATCAGCCCCAGCATTTT
.,TRBJ2-1,TRBV9,.,CASSVEHVPYNEQFF,TGTGCCAGCAGCGTCGAACATGTCCCCTACAATGAGCAGTTCTTC
few,TRBJ2-3,TRBV29-1,.,CSVATVGGRGGTDTQYF,TGCAGCGTTGCGACGGTAGGGGGGAGGGGGGGCACAGATACGCAGTATTTT
.,TRBJ2-2,TRBV27,.,CASAGEVNTGELFF,TGTGCCAGCGCCGGGGAAGTGAACACCGGGGAGCTGTTTTTT
.,TRBJ1-1,TRBV19,.,CASSMRGWEAFF,TGTGCCAGTAGTATGCGGGGTTGGGAAGCTTTCTTT
.,TRBJ2-1,TRBV27,TRBD2,CASSFRTSGGYNEQFF,TGTGCCAGCAGTTTCCGGACTAGCGGGGGTTACAATGAGCAGTTCTTC
.,TRBJ2-5,TRBV5-4,.,CASSFRGEETQYF,TGTGCCAGCAGCTTTAGAGGCGAGGAGACCCAGTACTTC
.,TRBJ2-1,TRBV11-2,.,CASSQERSSYNEQFF,TGTGCCAGCAGCCAAGAAAGGAGCTCCTACAATGAGCAGTTCTTC
.,TRBJ2-3,TRBV13,.,CASSPRDSGTDTQYF,TGTGCCAGCAGCCCCCGAGATAGTGGCACAGATACGCAGTATTTT
.,TRBJ2-7,TRBV27,.,CASSGQSRGEQYF,TGTGCCAGCAGTGGACAGTCCCGAGGCGAGCAGTACTTC
.,TRBJ2-2,TRBV10-3,TRBD2,CAISEPPGLAGGRVTGELFF,TGTGCCATCAGTGAGCCTCCGGGACTAGCGGGGGGGCGGGTCACCGGGGAGCTGTTTTTT
.,TRBJ2-1,TRBV6-5,.,CASSRDSPYNEQFF,TGTGCCAGCTCGAGAGACAGTCCCTACAATGAGCAGTTCTTC
.,TRBJ2-3,TRBV20-1,.,CSAELEDTQYF,TGCAGTGCTGAACTAGAAGATACGCAGTATTTT
.,TRBJ2-7,TRBV19,.,CASSPGHSYEQYF,TGTGCCAGTAGTCCGGGACACTCCTACGAGCAGTACTTC
few,TRBJ1-5,TRBV27,TRBD1,CASSLATPGQGFYQPQHF,TGTGCCAGCAGTTTAGCTACACCGGGACAGGGTTTCTATCAGCCCCAGCATTTT
.,TRBJ2-7,TRBV5-1,.,CASSSSAGSLYEQYF,TGCGCCAGCAGCTCGTCGGCAGGGTCCTTGTACGAGCAGTACTTC
.,TRBJ1-2,TRBV6-1,.,CASSVSVDGYTF,TGTGCCAGCAGTGTATCAGTGGATGGCTACACCTTC
.,TRBJ2-7,TRBV4-1,TRBD1,CASSPIQGAGGEQYF,TGCGCCAGCAGCCCTATACAGGGGGCAGGCGGGGAGCAGTACTTC
.,TRBJ1-5,TRBV7-9,.,CASSSASSGNQPQHF,TGTGCCAGCAGCTCCGCTTCGTCGGGCAATCAGCCCCAGCATTTT
.,TRBJ1-1,TRBV27,.,CASSFPRLGADTEAFF,TGTGCCAGCAGTTTCCCCCGGCTAGGTGCGGACACTGAAGCTTTCTTT
.,TRBJ1-1,TRBV7-9,TRBD1,CATNRGGESAPQMAFF,TGTGCCACGAATCGAGGGGGCGAGTCTGCCCCTCAAATGGCTTTCTTT
.,TRBJ2-5,TRBV5-1,TRBD2,CASTETSGVGETQYF,TGCGCCAGCACCGAGACTAGCGGGGTGGGGGAGACCCAGTACTTC
once,TRBJ1-2,TRBV5-1,.,CASSLDRNYGYTF,TGCGCCAGCAGCTTGGATCGGAACTATGGCTACACCTTC
once,TRBJ1-5,TRBV11-2,.,CASSLGAGVSNQPQHF,TGTGCCAGCAGCTTAGGGGCAGGGGTTAGCAATCAGCCCCAGCATTTT